This passage covers 12 T cell receptor beta chains from one sample sequenced in a study of Ad26.COV2.S vaccination and SARS-CoV-2 variants (dated by TCRdb to the early 2020s). Library creation used the immunoSEQ multiplex PCR assay. TCRdb took this table from immuneACCESS and kept in-frame rearrangements with V and J called. Such tables lack part of the clones; where checked against another copy, unresolved V genes explain under half of the gap, and the rest is unexplained. The sample table lists about 680,000 clones, roughly nine tenths of them with a count of one. The leading ten clones occupy roughly 1.5% of the sample. The treatment or condition label for this specimen denotes: some 20 received Ad26.COV2.S at low or high dose, single or two shots; several received placebo; per-sample allocation not given. For vaccine and placebo recipients, repertoires were sequenced using samples collected on day 63 after the first injection.

This material consisted of peripheral blood, taken in a trial of Ad26.COV2.S vaccine versus placebo. Receptor source: a person between 18 and 60 years old who received the Ad26.COV2.S COVID-19 vaccine or a placebo.

The rearrangement uses TRBV6-2 or TRBV6-3 and TRBJ2-7, with 9 bases that match TRBD1. V was pared by 5 bases and J by 4 bases, with 9 bases of the junction left unmatched. This CDR3 spans 15 amino acids. The germline gives CDR1 MNHEY, CDR2 SVGEGT. CDR3 bases: TGTGCCAGCAGTACCCAGGACAGGGGAGCTTACGAGCAGTACTTC. Protein sequence: CASSTQDRGAYEQYF.

The rearrangement links TRBV7-9 to TRBJ2-6; 7 nucleotides agree with TRBD1. The CDR3 is 16 residues long. Per germline, CDR1 SEHNR and CDR2 FQNEAQ (reference sequence). Trimming at V came to 5 bases and at J to 0 bases, leaving 4 bases not matched to a gene. This CDR3 reads CASSQGQVSGANVLTF. CDR3 bases: TGTGCCAGCAGCCAAGGACAGGTCTCTGGGGCCAACGTCCTGACTTTC.

This sequence joins TRBV11-2 and TRBJ2-5; a possible D gene is TRBD2 (6 bases). The V end was cut by 5 bases, the J end by 3 bases, with 13 bases between. The CDR3 loop spans 14 amino acids. Germline V gives CDR1 SGHAT, CDR2 FQNNGV. The DNA for the CDR3 is TGTGCCAGCAGCCCGCGGGACGGCAAAGAGACCCAGTACTTC. Its translation is CASSPRDGKETQYF.

The genes are TRBV5-1 and TRBJ2-7; TRBD2 matches at 11 bases. Germline CDR1 reads SGHRS; CDR2 reads YFSETQ. The CDR3 is 14 residues long. V shed 6 bases, J shed 0 bases, and the junction held 2 bases outside the gene matches. CDR3 in DNA: TGCGCCAGCAACGGACTAGCGGGCTCCTACGAGCAGTACTTC. Translating gives CASNGLAGSYEQYF.

In this sample, this clone turned up once. The V gene is TRBV18, the J gene TRBJ2-7; 11 bases line up with TRBD2. The J segment lost 6 bases and the V segment lost 6 bases, leaving 7 bases of the junction unmatched. The CDR3 is 14 residues long. CDR1 is KGHSH, CDR2 LQKENI, per germline. The CDR3 nucleotides are TGTGCCAGCTCCCTTAGCGGGGGGGCCCTCGAGCAGTACTTC. Translated, it gives CASSLSGGALEQYF. The full variable domain, rest sourced from reference TRBV18 and TRBJ2-7, is NAGVMQNPRHLVRRRGQEARLRCSPMKGHSHVYWYRQLPEEGLKFMVYLQKENIIDESGMPKERFSAEFPKEGPSILRIQQVVRGDSAAYFCASSLSGGALEQYFGPGTRLTVT.

The rearrangement joins TRBV11-3 to TRBJ2-1, with 7 bases that match TRBD2. V dropped 0 bases and J dropped 9; count of bases not matched to a gene: 11. There are 16 residues in the CDR3. Germline V CDR1 and CDR2: SGHNT, YENEEA. The CDR3 coding sequence is TGTGCCAGCAGCTTAGAAGGTGGGAGGGCGAGCCGTGAGCAGTTCTTC. Translating gives CASSLEGGRASREQFF.

This clone appeared a single time. The rearrangement joins TRBV2 to TRBJ1-1; D unclear. In germline, CDR1 is SNHLY, CDR2 FYNNEI. The CDR3 is 13 amino acids. The V and J ends lost 7 bases and 1 base respectively, with 10 bases between them. The CDR3 is CASKGPPNTEAFF. The DNA for the CDR3 is TGTGCCAGCAAAGGCCCTCCGAACACTGAAGCTTTCTTT.

CDR3 residues: CASSLTLAGGPGEQFF. DNA of the CDR3: TGTGCCAGCAGCTTAACGCTAGCGGGGGGGCCTGGTGAGCAGTTCTTC. The genes are TRBV7-3 and TRBJ2-1; 12 bases line up with TRBD2. CDR3 length equals 16 residues. Germline-derived CDR1 and CDR2 are SGHTA and FQGTGA. V lost 0 bases, J lost 9 bases, and 6 bases stayed unmatched.

The chain recombines TRBV30 with TRBJ2-5; D not certain. Germline values: CDR1 GTSNPN, CDR2 SVGIG (reference sequence). V was pared by 5 bases and J by 5 bases, with 15 bases between. The CDR3 is 13 amino acids. CDR3 DNA sequence: TGTGCCTGGTTATCGGCCGGCCGTGAGACCCAGTACTTC. Its translation: CAWLSAGRETQYF.

In its sample, this clone was seen once. The same CDR3 is also encoded by other DNA sequences in this sample. This chain uses TRBV10-3 with TRBJ2-6; D not certain. Germline V gives CDR1 ENHRY, CDR2 SYGVKD. This CDR3 spans 14 amino acids. Trimming took off 3 bases at V and 0 bases at J, with 3 bases between the two ends. The CDR3, as DNA: TGTGCCATCAGTGAAAGCTCTGGGGCCAACGTCCTGACTTTC. Its protein product is CAISESSGANVLTF.

This clone was observed a few times. The genes are TRBV11-1 and TRBJ1-2; TRBD1 agrees at 9 bases. V dropped 2 bases and J dropped 3; count of bases not matched to a gene: 7. The CDR3 is 16 amino acids. CDR1 is SGHAT and CDR2 is FQDESV in the germline V gene (reference sequence). The CDR3 loop is CASSLSGQGLHYGYTF. CDR3 sequence (DNA): TGTGCCAGCAGCTTATCGGGACAGGGTTTGCACTATGGCTACACCTTC.

The chain is built from TRBV24-1 and TRBJ2-3; 7 bases are a match to TRBD1. CDR3 length: 13 residues. Germline loops: CDR1 KGHDR, CDR2 SFDVKD. Trimming cost V 4 bases and J 11 bases; bases outside gene matches: 8. The chain's CDR3 is CATSEPDRAVQYF. CDR3 nucleotides: TGTGCCACCAGTGAACCTGACAGGGCGGTGCAGTATTTT.